This T cell receptor (beta chain) was sequenced for a study of blood T cell repertoires in COVID-19. As for the study in general: In each case, the material was cDNA or gDNA derived from T cells, B-cell-depleted T cells, or PBMCs.

Trimming left V 1 base short and J 1 base short, with 4 bases between. Germline V CDR1 and CDR2: MNHEY, SMNVEV (reference sequence). The CDR3 totals 14 residues. Generated by immunoSEQ multiplex PCR, the TCRdb table keeps only in-frame clones and is missing some. This table has 200,000 to 250,000 clones, around nine tenths appearing once. The rearrangement links TRBV27 to TRBJ2-2; no firm D call. The sample comprised peripheral blood. The sequence came from a woman aged 18-29 years who had recovered from COVID-19. The CDR3 here is CASSLFRNTGELFF. CDR3 nucleotide sequence: TGTGCCAGCAGTTTATTTAGGAACACCGGGGAGCTGTTTTTT.